One and the same sample provided the 5 T cell receptor beta chains below, sequenced in a study of blood T cell repertoires in COVID-19. Produced via immunoSEQ multiplex PCR; TCRdb's table is partial and in-frame only. The table has 110,000 to 150,000 clones, roughly 85% seen once. Input material: PBMCs or T cells enriched from blood (not recorded which). These receptors all come from a man aged 50-60 years who had recovered from COVID-19.

The chain combines TRBV6-5 with TRBJ1-2, with D possibly matching TRBD1 (5 bases). There are 13 residues in the CDR3. Germline V gene sequence: CDR1 MNHEY, CDR2 SVGAGI. Between the trimmed V and J ends, which lost 7 bases and 7 bases, there was a span of 16 bases. CDR3 loop: CASTAGWGFGYTF. DNA of the CDR3: TGTGCCAGCACCGCAGGGTGGGGATTTGGCTACACCTTC.

This chain links TRBV5-4 with TRBJ2-3, with 10 bases aligning to TRBD1. This CDR3 contains 16 residues. The V segment lost 1 base and the J segment 7 bases; nucleotides outside the gene matches: 9. From germline, CDR1 is SGHNT and CDR2 YYREEE (reference sequence). The chain's CDR3 is CASSLFTTGGGNTQYF. CDR3 nucleotide sequence: TGTGCCAGCAGCTTGTTTACGACAGGGGGCGGGAATACGCAGTATTTT.

The chain couples TRBV5-6 to TRBJ2-1, with 10 nucleotides matching TRBD2. CDR3 size: 16 residues. The V segment lost 4 bases and the J segment 0 bases; nucleotides outside the gene matches: 4. The germline gives CDR1 SGHDT, CDR2 YYEEEE. CDR3 bases: TGTGCCAGCAGCCCGACTAGCGGGTACTCCTACAATGAGCAGTTCTTC. Its protein is CASSPTSGYSYNEQFF.

This rearrangement joins TRBV9 to TRBJ1-2; perhaps TRBD1 as D (6 bases). CDR3 length equals 14 residues. Trimming cost V 0 bases and J 4 bases, with 10 bases left between them. The germline gives CDR1 SGDLS, CDR2 YYNGEE. CDR3 nucleotide sequence: TGTGCCAGCAGCGTAGCACAGGGACCCTATGGCTACACCTTC. Protein: CASSVAQGPYGYTF. The whole variable domain, filled in from reference TRBV9 and TRBJ1-2, reads DSGVTQTPKHLITATGQRVTLRCSPRSGDLSVYWYQQSLDQGLQFLIQYYNGEERAKGNILERFSAQQFPDLHSELNLSSLELGDSALYFCASSVAQGPYGYTFGSGTRLTVV.

The rearrangement links TRBV9 to TRBJ2-2, with 11 bases matching TRBD2. In germline, CDR1 is SGDLS, CDR2 YYNGEE. Trimming cost V 1 base and J 6 bases; bases outside gene matches: 11. The CDR3 spans 18 residues. CDR3 bases: TGTGCCAGCAGCGTACTAGCGGGGGGCCTTGGGCGTGCCGGGGAGCTGTTTTTT. Translating gives CASSVLAGGLGRAGELFF.